The next 5 T cell receptor beta chains were all read from a single sample in a study of tissue T cells after allogeneic stem cell transplantation. Generated by immunoSEQ multiplex PCR, the TCRdb table keeps only in-frame clones and is missing some. The data show 25,000 to 30,000 clones, 85% seen once. This material consisted of blood, taken before transplantation. Receptors were obtained from a woman aged 18-49 years who later had graft-versus-host disease after an allogeneic stem cell transplant.

The rearrangement links TRBV2 to TRBJ1-5, with D possibly matching TRBD1 (5 bases). The CDR3 sequence is 15 residues long. V was pared by 6 bases and J by 2 bases, with 14 bases between. Germline CDR1 reads SNHLY; CDR2 reads FYNNEI. CDR3 coding DNA: TGTGCCAGCAGCCCCTGGGTGGGGGGCAATCAGCCCCAGCATTTT. Translation: CASSPWVGGNQPQHF. Drawing the rest from reference TRBV2 and TRBJ1-5, the complete variable domain is EPEVTQTPSHQVTQMGQEVILRCVPISNHLYFYWYRQILGQKVEFLVSFYNNEISEKSEIFDDQFSVERPDGSNFTLKIRSTKLEDSAMYFCASSPWVGGNQPQHFGDGTRLSIL.

This clone was counted once. The chain links TRBV12-3 or TRBV12-4 to TRBJ1-1; D is unresolved. V was cut by 6 bases and J by 6 bases, with 11 bases left in between. The CDR3 totals 12 residues. In DNA, the CDR3 is TGTGCCAGCAGCCCAATCCCTTCTGAAGCTTTCTTT. Its translation is CASSPIPSEAFF.

The chain combines TRBV19 with TRBJ1-1; a possible D gene is TRBD1 (6 bases). The length of the CDR3 is 17 residues. V gave up 1 base and J gave up 0 bases, with 15 bases separating them. Germline CDR1 LNHDA, CDR2 SQIVND (reference sequence). CDR3 in DNA: TGTGCCAGTAGTATAGTAGGGGGGGGGCCGATGAACACTGAAGCTTTCTTT. The encoded protein is CASSIVGGGPMNTEAFF. The complete variable domain, with remaining parts taken from reference TRBV19 and TRBJ1-1, reads DGGITQSPKYLFRKEGQNVTLSCEQNLNHDAMYWYRQDPGQGLRLIYYSQIVNDFQKGDIAEGYSVSREKKESFPLTVTSAQKNPTAFYLCASSIVGGGPMNTEAFFGQGTRLTVV.

The chain employs TRBV30 and TRBJ1-5, with TRBD1 as a possible D gene (6 bases). V lost 1 base and J 10 bases, leaving 17 bases between the germline ends. The CDR3 covers 14 residues. Germline CDR1 is GTSNPN and CDR2 is SVGIG (reference sequence). In DNA, the CDR3 is TGTGCCTGGAGTGATGGACAGTCCGGAAATCCCCAGCATTTT. Its protein product is CAWSDGQSGNPQHF. The full variable domain, completed using reference TRBV30 and TRBJ1-5, is SQTIHQWPATLVQPVGSPLSLECTVEGTSNPNLYWYRQAAGRGLQLLFYSVGIGQISSEVPQNLSASRPQDRQFILSSKKLLLSDSGFYLCAWSDGQSGNPQHFGDGTRLSIL.

The chain recombines TRBV7-8 with TRBJ2-7, with 11 bases matching TRBD1. CDR3 length: 15 residues. V lost 3 bases and J lost 2; bases outside the gene matches: 3. Germline assignment: CDR1 SGHVS and CDR2 FQNEAQ. CDR3 sequence: CASSLGGQGAYEQYF. As DNA, the CDR3 is TGTGCCAGCAGCTTGGGGGGACAGGGGGCCTACGAGCAGTACTTC.